Listed here are 22 T cell receptor beta chains from one sample, sequenced in a study of blood T cells in healthy people across ages. PCR was performed a second time for about 6 to 12 cycles using a sample-barcoded 5' primer and a J-beta primer mix. TCRdb re-called the 5' RACE reads with MiXCR, one entry per CDR3 protein. The sample contains 800,000 to 1,000,000 distinct CDR3 sequences, 48% of which appear only once. Sequenced sample: blood. These TCRs come from a man younger than 45 in good health.

Comments on this clonotype: This may be a read error: a much more frequent sequence differs by one nucleotide. The J gene is TRBJ1-6, the V gene TRBV27, with D uncertain. V gave up 6 bases and J gave up 3 bases, with 9 bases separating them. This CDR3 has 14 amino acids. CDR1 is MNHEY, CDR2 SMNVEV, per germline (reference sequence). As DNA, the CDR3 is TGTGCCAGCAGCGTGGGAGTCTATAATTCACCCCTCCACTTT. Translation: CASSVGVYNSPLHF.

Only a few counts were recorded for this clonotype. The gene calls are TRBV7-9 and TRBJ1-2; no definite D call. This CDR3 is built from 13 residues. The germline V gene has CDR1 SEHNR and CDR2 FQNEAQ (reference sequence). V lost 0 bases, J lost 6 bases, and 8 bases lay in between. The chain's CDR3 is CASSLAQSDGYTF. The CDR3 nucleotides read TGTGCCAGCAGCTTAGCCCAGTCTGATGGCTACACCTTC.

The chain uses TRBV6-5 and TRBJ2-5; TRBD1 is a possible D gene (6 bases). V lost 6 bases to trimming and J lost 5 bases, with 13 bases between them. Germline V CDR1 and CDR2: MNHEY, SVGAGI. This CDR3 has 13 amino acids. The CDR3 sequence is CASRSGAPETQYF. The CDR3 region has the DNA TGTGCCAGCAGATCAGGGGCGCCGGAGACCCAGTACTTC.

This clonotype was recorded a few times. The chain has TRBV28 and TRBJ1-2, with no clear D. The ends were cut back, 7 bases at V and 4 bases at J, with 16 bases in the middle. The CDR3 is 14 residues long. Germline values: CDR1 MDHEN, CDR2 SYDVKM. CDR3 DNA sequence: TGTGCCAGCACCTACCCGGGGAGCAGCTATGGCTACACCTTC. Its protein product is CASTYPGSSYGYTF.

Worth noting for this clonotype: One junction end disagrees with the germline gene, perhaps due to a read error. V usage is TRBV3-1 and J usage is TRBJ1-1; D call uncertain. The CDR3 consists of 13 residues. CDR1 LGHDT and CDR2 YNNKEL come from the germline V gene (reference sequence). DNA for the CDR3: TGTGCCTGCAGCCCCCAGGCGAACACTGAAGCTTTCTTT. This translates into CACSPQANTEAFF.

This clonotype was counted once. J is TRBJ1-2 and V is TRBV7-2; D ambiguous. CDR1 is SGHTA, CDR2 FQGNSA, per germline. V shed 1 base and J shed 7 bases, with 13 bases lying between them. CDR3 length: 14 residues. CDR3 sequence: CASSLGLGSGGYTF. The CDR3 DNA sequence: TGTGCCAGCAGCTTAGGTTTAGGGTCGGGTGGCTACACCTTC.

This clonotype was counted at least ten times. The chain links TRBV29-1 to TRBJ2-3; D not certain. The CDR3 is made up of 13 amino acids. Trimming removed 1 base from V and 2 bases from J, with 7 bases in between. Per germline, CDR1 SQVTM and CDR2 ANQGSEA. The CDR3: CSVEVGYTDTQYF. For the CDR3, the DNA is TGCAGCGTTGAAGTGGGCTACACAGATACGCAGTATTTT.

This clonotype was seen at least ten times. The chain joins TRBV7-9 to TRBJ2-7, with D perhaps matching TRBD1 or TRBD2 (5 bases each). Trimming shortened V by 1 base and J by 5 bases, and 12 bases separated the two germline ends. The CDR3 spans 14 residues. CDR1 is SEHNR, CDR2 FQNEAQ, per germline (reference sequence). DNA for the CDR3: TGTGCCAGCAGCTTAGGGACTTGGGGCCACGAGCAGTACTTC. Amino acids: CASSLGTWGHEQYF.

The chain recombines TRBV7-2 with TRBJ1-5; tentative D call: TRBD1 (6 bases). Trimming took 3 bases from V and 5 from J, leaving 11 bases between them. In germline, CDR1 is SGHTA, CDR2 FQGNSA. The CDR3 has 14 residues. CDR3 DNA: TGTGCCAGCAGCTTGCGGGACATATATCAGCCCCAGCATTTT. It yields the protein CASSLRDIYQPQHF. The complete variable domain, with remaining parts taken from reference TRBV7-2 and TRBJ1-5, reads GAGVSQSPSNKVTEKGKDVELRCDPISGHTALYWYRQSLGQGLEFLIYFQGNSAPDKSGLPSDRFSAERTGGSVSTLTIQRTQQEDSAVYLCASSLRDIYQPQHFGDGTRLSIL.

The J gene is TRBJ2-1, the V gene TRBV20-1; TRBD2 matches at 7 bases. V dropped 5 bases and J dropped 10; count of bases not matched to a gene: 14. This CDR3 is built from 14 residues. The germline V gene encodes CDR1 DFQATT and CDR2 SNEGSKA (reference sequence). In nucleotides, the CDR3 is TGCAGTGCTCCGGGAGGACCCCGAAGGAAGGAGCAGTTCTTC. Translation: CSAPGGPRRKEQFF.

This clonotype was picked up a small number of times. The chain joins TRBV7-2 to TRBJ2-1; D is possibly TRBD2 (6 bases). V shed 0 bases and J shed 12 bases, with 15 bases lying between them. CDR3 length equals 14 residues. From germline, CDR1 is SGHTA and CDR2 FQGNSA. The CDR3: CASSLAPPRRGQFF. CDR3 in DNA: TGTGCCAGCAGCTTAGCACCACCCAGGAGGGGGCAGTTCTTC.

J is TRBJ1-2 and V is TRBV6-6, with TRBD1 as a possible D gene (6 bases). This CDR3 spans 14 amino acids. The germline V and J ends were trimmed by 4 bases and 8 bases, with 17 bases remaining between them. Germline CDR1 MNHNY, CDR2 SVGAGI (reference sequence). CDR3 in DNA: TGTGCCAGCAGTTCGCCGACAGGCCGCGGGGGCTACACCTTC. It translates to CASSSPTGRGGYTF.

The J gene is TRBJ1-1, the V gene TRBV20-1, with D unclear. This CDR3 spans 12 amino acids. Trimming left V 3 bases short and J 1 base short, with 6 bases between. Germline V gives CDR1 DFQATT, CDR2 SNEGSKA (reference sequence). CDR3 loop: CSASPQNTEAFF. The CDR3 nucleotides are TGCAGTGCTAGTCCGCAGAACACTGAAGCTTTCTTT.

The chain is built from TRBV9 and TRBJ2-1; 13 nucleotides agree with TRBD2. Trimming removed 0 bases from V and 2 bases from J; junction bases left unmatched: 2. The CDR3 has 17 amino acids. Germline V gene data show CDR1 as SGDLS and CDR2 as YYNGEE. As DNA, the CDR3 is TGTGCCAGCAGCGTAGGACTAGCGGGGGGCACCTACAATGAGCAGTTCTTC. This translates into CASSVGLAGGTYNEQFF.

V is TRBV6-5 and J is TRBJ2-3; D gene ambiguous. V was trimmed by 5 bases and J by 2 bases, leaving 8 bases between them. Germline V gene sequence: CDR1 MNHEY, CDR2 SVGAGI. The CDR3 extends over 13 amino acids. CDR3: CASSIDNTDTQYF. CDR3 nucleotide sequence: TGTGCCAGCAGTATTGACAACACAGATACGCAGTATTTT.

The chain joins TRBV20-1 to TRBJ2-3, with TRBD1 matching over 10 bases. After removal of 5 bases from V and 5 bases from J, the junction contained 10 bases not matched to a gene. The CDR3 sequence is 15 residues long. Germline loops: CDR1 DFQATT, CDR2 SNEGSKA (reference sequence). The CDR3 loop reads CSAGGTGTGEDTQYF. CDR3 coding DNA: TGCAGTGCTGGGGGCACCGGGACAGGGGAAGATACGCAGTATTTT.

This clonotype has a handful of counts. The rearrangement joins TRBV2 to TRBJ2-1; the D is unclear. The germline CDR1 and CDR2 sequences are SNHLY and FYNNEI. This CDR3 contains 13 residues. V shed 7 bases and J shed 8 bases, with 15 bases lying between them. The CDR3 bases are TGTGCCAGCAAGGTCAGCCCTTTGGATGAGCAGTTCTTC. Translating it yields CASKVSPLDEQFF. Based on the CDR3 plus reference TRBV2 and TRBJ2-1, the full variable domain is EPEVTQTPSHQVTQMGQEVILRCVPISNHLYFYWYRQILGQKVEFLVSFYNNEISEKSEIFDDQFSVERPDGSNFTLKIRSTKLEDSAMYFCASKVSPLDEQFFGPGTRLTVL.

This clonotype was seen once. With a much larger clone just one base away, this may be a read error. V gene TRBV24-1 combines with J gene TRBJ2-1; D is unclear. Germline lookup yields CDR1 KGHDR and CDR2 SFDVKD. The V and J ends lost 4 bases and 4 bases respectively, with 7 bases between them. This CDR3 is built from 13 residues. CDR3 nucleotide sequence: TGTGCCACCAGTGACGCCGAATACAATGAGCAGTTCTTC. It translates to CATSDAEYNEQFF.

This rearrangement joins TRBV29-1 to TRBJ2-6; no definite D call. The germline V and J ends were trimmed by 3 bases and 0 bases, with 6 bases remaining between them. The CDR3 is 14 amino acids. Germline V gene sequence: CDR1 SQVTM, CDR2 ANQGSEA. CDR3 residues: CSVDISSGANVLTF. For the CDR3, the DNA is TGCAGCGTTGATATCAGCTCTGGGGCCAACGTCCTGACTTTC.

CDR3 in amino acids: CASSYSKGLQGTQYF. The CDR3 DNA reads as TGTGCCAGCAGTTACTCGAAAGGGCTGCAGGGGACCCAGTACTTC. The chain combines TRBV6-5 with TRBJ2-5; TRBD1 is a possible D gene (5 bases). The CDR3 loop spans 15 amino acids. Trimming took 0 bases from V and 7 from J, leaving 15 bases between them. Germline V gene sequence: CDR1 MNHEY, CDR2 SVGAGI.

This chain joins TRBV11-1 and TRBJ1-2; TRBD1 agrees at 8 bases. V shed 4 bases, J shed 8 bases, and the junction held 9 bases outside the gene matches. This CDR3 region has 14 residues. The germline V gene encodes CDR1 SGHAT and CDR2 FQDESV (reference sequence). This chain's CDR3 is CASSSPGGLEGYTF. The CDR3 region has the DNA TGTGCCAGCAGCTCGCCAGGGGGCTTGGAGGGCTACACCTTC.

This clonotype occurred once. V gene TRBV7-9 combines with J gene TRBJ2-7; TRBD1 agrees at 8 bases. The CDR3 contains 15 residues. The germline CDR1 and CDR2 sequences are SEHNR and FQNEAQ (reference sequence). The J segment lost 2 bases and the V segment lost 5 bases, leaving 8 bases of the junction unmatched. The DNA of the CDR3 is TGTGCCAGCAGCCACGGACAGGGACGGACCTACGAGCAGTACTTC. Protein: CASSHGQGRTYEQYF.